Detailed here is one TCR beta chain. Its matching antigen is unknown. Germline values: CDR1 MNHEY, CDR2 SMNVEV (reference sequence). CDR3 size: 13 residues. V shed 2 bases and J shed 5 bases, with 9 bases lying between them. TCRdb keeps only in-frame clones here, not all; method: immunoSEQ multiplex PCR. This table holds some 170,000 clones, 70% to 90% found once. This entry belongs to a study of T cell responses to AZD1222 COVID-19 vaccine. Study-wide results and caveats: Repertoire sampling was restricted to post-peak T cell response timepoints.

Sequenced here: peripheral blood, sampled 28 days after the second dose of the MenACWY control vaccine. The V call is TRBV27, the J call TRBJ1-2, with D uncertain. The TCR sequence derives from an adult who received the MenACWY meningococcal vaccine as a control. This chain's CDR3 is CASSLKFGYGYTF. CDR3 in DNA: TGTGCCAGCAGTTTAAAGTTCGGTTATGGCTACACCTTC.